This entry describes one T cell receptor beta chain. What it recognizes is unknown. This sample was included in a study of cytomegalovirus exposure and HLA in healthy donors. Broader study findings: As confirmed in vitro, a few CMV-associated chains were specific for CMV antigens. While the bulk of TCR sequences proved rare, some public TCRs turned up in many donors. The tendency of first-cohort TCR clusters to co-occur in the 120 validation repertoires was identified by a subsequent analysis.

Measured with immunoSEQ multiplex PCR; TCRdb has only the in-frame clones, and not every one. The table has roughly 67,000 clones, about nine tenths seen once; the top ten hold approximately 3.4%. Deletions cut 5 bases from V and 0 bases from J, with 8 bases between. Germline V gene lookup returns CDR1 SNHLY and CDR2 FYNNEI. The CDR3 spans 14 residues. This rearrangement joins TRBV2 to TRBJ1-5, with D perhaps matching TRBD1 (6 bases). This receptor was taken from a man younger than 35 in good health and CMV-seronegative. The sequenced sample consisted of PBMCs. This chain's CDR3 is CASSKDSSNQPQHF. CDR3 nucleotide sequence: TGTGCCAGCAGTAAGGACAGTAGCAATCAGCCCCAGCATTTT.